The 24 T cell receptor beta chains below were found in one sample sequenced in a study of T cell clonotyping in hematopoietic cell transplantation. Method: immunoSEQ multiplex PCR; TCRdb's copy keeps in-frame clones and lacks some. The sample shows around 16,000 clones, 85% to 90% of them seen only once. The specimen was peripheral blood mononuclear cells. These receptors were obtained from a man over 45 in good health. Some clones in this sample may be carry-over from other donors' samples.

The rearrangement uses TRBV2 and TRBJ2-7; TRBD2 matches 9 bases. The CDR3 spans 14 residues. CDR1 is SNHLY and CDR2 is FYNNEI in the germline V gene. V lost 4 bases and J lost 3; bases outside the gene matches: 4. Here the CDR3 DNA reads TGTGCCAGCAGTGGGTTGCGGGGGGGCTACGAGCAGTACTTC. Translating it yields CASSGLRGGYEQYF. The full variable domain, with the rest looked up from reference TRBV2 and TRBJ2-7, is EPEVTQTPSHQVTQMGQEVILRCVPISNHLYFYWYRQILGQKVEFLVSFYNNEISEKSEIFDDQFSVERPDGSNFTLKIRSTKLEDSAMYFCASSGLRGGYEQYFGPGTRLTVT.

This clone was recorded only once. The chain is built from TRBV14 and TRBJ2-2; TRBD1 is a possible D gene (6 bases). The CDR3 extends over 17 amino acids. The germline V gene has CDR1 SGHDN and CDR2 FVKESK. V was clipped by 4 bases and J by 7 bases, with 22 bases between them. The CDR3 nucleotides read TGTGCCAGCAGCCCACAAAGACAGGCGGGCATTGACGGGGAGCTGTTTTTT. Residues: CASSPQRQAGIDGELFF.

The J gene is TRBJ2-7, the V gene TRBV11-2; possible D gene TRBD1, 6 bases. Germline CDR1 and CDR2: SGHAT and FQNNGV. This CDR3 spans 15 amino acids. Trimming cost V 2 bases and J 3 bases, with 14 bases left between them. CDR3 sequence (DNA): TGTGCCAGCAGCTTACACCTGGGACAAGTCTACGAGCAGTACTTC. Translation gives CASSLHLGQVYEQYF.

The rearrangement joins TRBV28 to TRBJ2-6; D unresolved. With 5 bases removed from V and 0 bases from J, the gap between germline ends came to 11 bases. The CDR3 has 16 amino acids. Germline-derived CDR1 and CDR2 are MDHEN and SYDVKM. The CDR3 protein is CASSHLTVSGANVLTF. The CDR3 DNA reads as TGTGCCAGCAGTCACCTAACAGTCTCTGGGGCCAACGTCCTGACTTTC.

This chain uses TRBV28 with TRBJ2-5; D possibly uses TRBD1 or TRBD2 (5 bases each). CDR3 length: 15 residues. Trimming removed 7 bases at V and 8 bases at J, with 23 bases between. Germline CDR1 is MDHEN and CDR2 is SYDVKM. The CDR3 protein is CASTPPTGTERTQYF. In DNA, the CDR3 is TGTGCCAGCACCCCCCCCACCGGGACGGAGCGCACCCAGTACTTC.

The J gene is TRBJ2-3, the V gene TRBV7-2; D unclear. CDR1 and CDR2 (germline): SGHTA, FQGNSA. V dropped 5 bases and J dropped 1 base, with 16 bases sitting between them. The CDR3 loop spans 16 amino acids. The CDR3 sequence is CASSRTDSQGTDTQYF. CDR3 DNA sequence: TGTGCCAGCAGCCGAACCGACTCCCAGGGCACAGATACGCAGTATTTT.

The chain is built from TRBV19 and TRBJ2-3, with 7 bases matching TRBD1. The ends lost 3 bases at V and 6 bases at J; junction bases unmatched: 9. The CDR3 has 15 residues. Germline values: CDR1 LNHDA, CDR2 SQIVND (reference sequence). CDR3 in DNA: TGTGCCAGTAGTATCGGCAGGGGGAACGGGGATACGCAGTATTTT. Amino acids: CASSIGRGNGDTQYF.

The chain joins TRBV30 to TRBJ2-7; D remains ambiguous. Per the germline V gene, CDR1 is GTSNPN and CDR2 is SVGIG (reference sequence). CDR3 length: 11 amino acids. V gave up 0 bases and J gave up 6 bases, with 6 bases separating them. CDR3 amino acids: CAWSVVGEQYF. The CDR3 DNA reads as TGTGCCTGGAGTGTTGTGGGCGAGCAGTACTTC.

This chain links TRBV9 with TRBJ2-7; D gene unclear. This CDR3 is 14 amino acids long. With 1 base removed from V and 0 bases from J, the gap between germline ends came to 8 bases. Germline values: CDR1 SGDLS, CDR2 YYNGEE. This CDR3 is CASSVLSDSYEQYF. CDR3 DNA: TGTGCCAGCAGCGTACTGTCTGACTCCTACGAGCAGTACTTC.

This chain links TRBV30 with TRBJ2-1; D is unresolved. The CDR3 totals 13 residues. V was trimmed by 0 bases and J by 8 bases, leaving 11 bases between them. Germline V gene data show CDR1 as GTSNPN and CDR2 as SVGIG (reference sequence). The CDR3 loop reads CAWSVQVQDEQFF. In DNA form, the CDR3 reads TGTGCCTGGAGTGTACAAGTCCAAGATGAGCAGTTCTTC. Drawing the rest from reference TRBV30 and TRBJ2-1, the complete variable domain is SQTIHQWPATLVQPVGSPLSLECTVEGTSNPNLYWYRQAAGRGLQLLFYSVGIGQISSEVPQNLSASRPQDRQFILSSKKLLLSDSGFYLCAWSVQVQDEQFFGPGTRLTVL.

V is TRBV25-1 and J is TRBJ2-5; 11 nucleotides line up with TRBD1. Losses at the gene ends were 0 bases for V and 4 bases for J; bases not matched to a gene: 7. Per germline, CDR1 MGHDK and CDR2 SYGVNS. The CDR3 loop spans 17 amino acids. The CDR3 nucleotides are TGTGCCAGCAGTGAATATAAAGGACAGGGGGCGCGAGAGACCCAGTACTTC. Amino acid sequence: CASSEYKGQGARETQYF.

The V gene is TRBV7-8, the J gene TRBJ1-2; TRBD1 matches at 10 bases. This CDR3 is built from 16 residues. The ends lost 2 bases at V and 1 base at J; junction bases unmatched: 4. In germline, CDR1 is SGHVS, CDR2 FQNEAQ. This CDR3 reads CASSLTGQGVNYGYTF. CDR3 nucleotide sequence: TGTGCCAGCAGCTTAACTGGACAGGGGGTTAACTATGGCTACACCTTC.

This chain joins TRBV30 and TRBJ2-7, with TRBD1 identical over 10 bases. This CDR3 has 16 amino acids. CDR1 and CDR2 (germline): GTSNPN, SVGIG (reference sequence). Germline trimming cut 2 bases from V and 0 bases from J; bases unmatched to any gene: 7. DNA of the CDR3: TGTGCCTGGAGTCCCTACGGACAGGGGGGCTCCTACGAGCAGTACTTC. This sequence encodes CAWSPYGQGGSYEQYF.

The chain recombines TRBV7-8 with TRBJ2-2; 9 nucleotides match TRBD1. Germline V gene data show CDR1 as SGHVS and CDR2 as FQNEAQ. Trimming at V came to 8 bases and at J to 5 bases, leaving 9 bases not matched to a gene. The CDR3 covers 15 residues. DNA for the CDR3: TGTGCCAGCGGAATAGGACAGGGGCAAACCGGGGAGCTGTTTTTT. Its protein is CASGIGQGQTGELFF. Combining the CDR3 with reference TRBV7-8 and TRBJ2-2 gives the whole variable domain GAGVSQSPRYKVAKRGQDVALRCDPISGHVSLFWYQQALGQGPEFLTYFQNEAQLDKSGLPSDRFFAERPEGSVSTLKIQRTQQEDSAVYLCASGIGQGQTGELFFGEGSRLTVL.

The gene calls are TRBV4-1 and TRBJ2-7, with D possibly matching TRBD1 (6 bases). Germline loops: CDR1 MGHRA, CDR2 YSYEKL. With 1 base removed from V and 7 bases from J, the gap between germline ends came to 17 bases. CDR3 size: 15 residues. CDR3 loop: CASSQAARGMGEQYF. The CDR3 DNA sequence: TGCGCCAGCAGCCAAGCTGCCAGGGGAATGGGGGAGCAGTACTTC.

The rearrangement links TRBV7-2 to TRBJ2-5; 10 bases are a match to TRBD2. V dropped 5 bases and J dropped 0; count of bases not matched to a gene: 3. This CDR3 is built from 15 residues. Germline CDR1 and CDR2: SGHTA and FQGNSA. The CDR3 spells CASSTSGEYQETQYF. For the CDR3, the DNA is TGTGCCAGCAGCACTAGCGGGGAGTACCAAGAGACCCAGTACTTC.

J is TRBJ2-7 and V is TRBV5-4; 7 bases agree with TRBD1. Germline lookup yields CDR1 SGHNT and CDR2 YYREEE (reference sequence). The CDR3 consists of 15 residues. Trimming took 0 bases from V and 1 from J; bases not matched to a gene: 4. CDR3 DNA sequence: TGTGCCAGCAGCTTGGGACAGGGTTTATCCTACGAGCAGTACTTC. This gives the protein CASSLGQGLSYEQYF.

CDR3: CASSPGTGYEQYF. The CDR3 DNA is TGTGCCAGCAGCCCCGGGACAGGCTACGAGCAGTACTTC. This chain uses TRBV11-3 with TRBJ2-7; 8 positions match TRBD1. The CDR3 has 13 residues. The trim removed 5 bases at V and 3 bases at J, leaving 3 bases unmatched. Germline V gives CDR1 SGHNT, CDR2 YENEEA.

V usage is TRBV29-1 and J usage is TRBJ1-1; no reliable D call. The germline gives CDR1 SQVTM, CDR2 ANQGSEA. The CDR3 sequence is 11 residues long. V lost 3 bases to trimming and J lost 4 bases, with 6 bases between them. In nucleotides, the CDR3 is TGCAGCGTTGAGTTCAGCACTGAAGCTTTCTTT. Amino acid sequence: CSVEFSTEAFF.

The gene calls are TRBV11-3 and TRBJ2-7; 7 bases line up with TRBD2. This CDR3 contains 14 residues. V was pared by 11 bases and J by 0 bases, with 10 bases of the junction left unmatched. Germline V gene sequence: CDR1 SGHNT, CDR2 YENEEA. For the CDR3, the DNA is TGTGCCTCCAAGGCGCGGGGGAGCTCCTACGAGCAGTACTTC. Its translation is CASKARGSSYEQYF.

This clone was seen only a few times. The chain carries TRBV5-6 and TRBJ1-1, with D unresolved. Per the germline V gene, CDR1 is SGHDT and CDR2 is YYEEEE. CDR3 length equals 14 residues. Trimming shortened V by 2 bases and J by 3 bases, and 11 bases separated the two germline ends. The CDR3 bases are TGTGCCAGCAGCTTTTTGGACGGACACACTGAAGCTTTCTTT. This translates into CASSFLDGHTEAFF.

The chain joins TRBV19 to TRBJ2-7; 12 bases match TRBD2. There are 15 residues in the CDR3. The junction had 5 bases not matched to a gene; V was cut back by 6 bases and J by 2 bases. Germline CDR1 LNHDA, CDR2 SQIVND (reference sequence). The CDR3 protein is CASRTTSGGPYEQYF. DNA of the CDR3: TGTGCCAGTAGGACCACTAGCGGGGGGCCCTACGAGCAGTACTTC. The complete variable domain, with remaining parts taken from reference TRBV19 and TRBJ2-7, reads DGGITQSPKYLFRKEGQNVTLSCEQNLNHDAMYWYRQDPGQGLRLIYYSQIVNDFQKGDIAEGYSVSREKKESFPLTVTSAQKNPTAFYLCASRTTSGGPYEQYFGPGTRLTVT.

This chain connects TRBV28 to TRBJ2-5, with D unclear. The V gene lost 5 bases and the J gene lost 1 base, with 8 bases spanning the gap. CDR1 and CDR2 (germline): MDHEN, SYDVKM. CDR3 length: 13 residues. The CDR3 region has the DNA TGTGCCAGCAGTCGTTCGGCCCAAGAGACCCAGTACTTC. Translated: CASSRSAQETQYF.

This chain links TRBV25-1 with TRBJ2-5; weak D call: TRBD2 (6 bases). The CDR3 loop spans 13 amino acids. Germline CDR1 MGHDK, CDR2 SYGVNS. Trimming took 8 bases from V and 4 from J, leaving 14 bases between them. This chain's CDR3 is CASQTWGGETQYF. DNA for the CDR3: TGTGCCAGCCAAACTTGGGGAGGAGAGACCCAGTACTTC.